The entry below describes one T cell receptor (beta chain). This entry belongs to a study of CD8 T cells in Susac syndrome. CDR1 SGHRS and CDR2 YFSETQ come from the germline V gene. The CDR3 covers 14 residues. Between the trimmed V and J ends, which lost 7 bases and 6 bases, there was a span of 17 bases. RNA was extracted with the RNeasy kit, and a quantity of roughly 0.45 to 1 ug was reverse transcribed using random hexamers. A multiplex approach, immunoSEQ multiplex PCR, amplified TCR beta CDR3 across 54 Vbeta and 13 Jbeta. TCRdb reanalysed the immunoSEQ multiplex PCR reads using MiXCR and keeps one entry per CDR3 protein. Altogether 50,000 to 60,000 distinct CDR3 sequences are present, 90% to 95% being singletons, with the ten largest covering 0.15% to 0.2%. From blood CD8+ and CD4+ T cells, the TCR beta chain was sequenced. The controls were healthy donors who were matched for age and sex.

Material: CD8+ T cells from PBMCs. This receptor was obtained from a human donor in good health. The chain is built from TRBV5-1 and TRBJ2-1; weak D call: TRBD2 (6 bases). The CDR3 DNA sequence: TGCGCCAGCTCTACTGGGGGGTTGGGCAATGAGCAGTTCTTC. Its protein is CASSTGGLGNEQFF.